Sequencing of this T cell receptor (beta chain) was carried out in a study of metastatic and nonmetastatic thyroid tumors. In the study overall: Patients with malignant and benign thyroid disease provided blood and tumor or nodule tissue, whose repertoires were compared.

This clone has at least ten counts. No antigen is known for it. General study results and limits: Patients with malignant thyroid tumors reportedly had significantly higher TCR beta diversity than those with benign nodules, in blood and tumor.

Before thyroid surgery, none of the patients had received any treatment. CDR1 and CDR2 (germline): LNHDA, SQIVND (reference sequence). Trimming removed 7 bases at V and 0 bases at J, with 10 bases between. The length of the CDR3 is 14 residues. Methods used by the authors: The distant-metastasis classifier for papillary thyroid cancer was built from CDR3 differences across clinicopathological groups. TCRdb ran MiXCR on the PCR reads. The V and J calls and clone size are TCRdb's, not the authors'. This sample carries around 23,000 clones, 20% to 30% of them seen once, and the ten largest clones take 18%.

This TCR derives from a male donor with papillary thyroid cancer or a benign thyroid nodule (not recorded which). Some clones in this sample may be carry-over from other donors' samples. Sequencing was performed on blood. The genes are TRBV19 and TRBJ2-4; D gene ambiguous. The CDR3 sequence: CASMGGLAKNIQYF. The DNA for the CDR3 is TGTGCCAGTATGGGCGGATTAGCCAAAAACATTCAGTACTTC.